This T cell receptor beta chain was profiled in a study of a mutant IDH1 vaccine in newly diagnosed glioma. In the study overall: Therapy received beforehand was radiotherapy, temozolomide, or both, with most patients given both.

This sample's time point: week 47, end of study. Every vaccination contained 300 ug of the mutant IDH1 20-mer peptide and was paired with topical imiquimod. Sequenced by immunoSEQ multiplex PCR; TCRdb stores in-frame clones only, minus some. This sample carries some 60,000 clones, around 86% of them seen once, and the ten largest clones take 3.5% to 4%. In the case of this clone: The target antigen is unknown.

Trimming removed 7 bases from V and 2 bases from J; junction bases left unmatched: 9. Germline CDR1 reads SGHTA; CDR2 reads FQGNSA. The CDR3 loop spans 15 amino acids. Study-wide results and caveats: With respect to changes in top peripheral T cell clonotypes, pseudoprogression seemed unrelated.

This TCR came from a young man with glioma. The genes are TRBV7-2 and TRBJ2-3; 7 nucleotides agree with TRBD1. This material consisted of PBMCs, taken from a glioma patient whose treatment included an IDH1 peptide vaccine. The CDR3 sequence is CASNTGTANTDTQYF. Written as DNA, the CDR3 is TGTGCCAGCAACACCGGGACAGCTAACACAGATACGCAGTATTTT.